Shown below are 25 T cell receptor beta chains from a single sample sequenced in a study of OX40 agonist ivuxolimab in advanced cancers. Sequenced by immunoSEQ multiplex PCR; TCRdb stores in-frame clones only, minus some. The sample has 150,000 to 190,000 clones, 94% seen once. The material sequenced was CD4+ or CD8+ T cells sorted from blood, taken in a trial of the OX40 agonist ivuxolimab. These receptors were taken from an adult with an advanced solid tumor such as melanoma, head and neck, liver or kidney cancer.

V is TRBV7-2 and J is TRBJ2-7, with D uncertain. Trimming took off 0 bases at V and 7 bases at J, with 4 bases between the two ends. The CDR3 is 11 amino acids. CDR1 is SGHTA and CDR2 is FQGNSA in the germline V gene. CDR3 nucleotides: TGTGCCAGCAGCTTAGCGCGTGAGCAGTACTTC. It codes for CASSLAREQYF.

The rearrangement uses TRBV7-8 and TRBJ1-5; D uncertain. The CDR3 loop spans 14 amino acids. V lost 1 base, J lost 5 bases, and 9 bases lay in between. Germline CDR1 reads SGHVS; CDR2 reads FQNEAQ. The CDR3 nucleotides are TGTGCCAGCAGCTTAGGAGGGAAGGATCAGCCCCAGCATTTT. Translated: CASSLGGKDQPQHF. The entire variable domain, with the rest obtained from reference TRBV7-8 and TRBJ1-5, is as follows: GAGVSQSPRYKVAKRGQDVALRCDPISGHVSLFWYQQALGQGPEFLTYFQNEAQLDKSGLPSDRFFAERPEGSVSTLKIQRTQQEDSAVYLCASSLGGKDQPQHFGDGTRLSIL.

V usage is TRBV28 and J usage is TRBJ1-3; TRBD1 might be the D (6 bases). Looked up from germline, CDR1 is MDHEN and CDR2 is SYDVKM. The CDR3 runs to 16 residues. V gave up 4 bases and J gave up 0 bases, with 13 bases separating them. The CDR3 bases are TGTGCCAGCAGTTCTTACAGGGCCGTCTCTGGAAACACCATATATTTT. Amino acids: CASSSYRAVSGNTIYF.

The chain employs TRBV4-3 and TRBJ1-3, with no clear D. Trimming removed 0 bases from V and 4 bases from J, with 13 bases in between. The V gene's germline CDR1 is LGHNA and CDR2 YSLEER. This CDR3 has 16 residues. The CDR3 sequence: CASSQDSRFRGNTIYF. In DNA form, the CDR3 reads TGCGCCAGCAGCCAAGATTCAAGGTTTAGGGGAAACACCATATATTTT.

V and J are TRBV7-2 and TRBJ2-5, with TRBD1 matching 8 bases. Germline assignment: CDR1 SGHTA and CDR2 FQGNSA. The junction had 8 bases not matched to a gene; V was cut back by 3 bases and J by 5 bases. This CDR3 is 15 amino acids long. For the CDR3, the DNA is TGTGCCAGCAGCTTGAGGACAGGGACTGGGGAGACCCAGTACTTC. It encodes CASSLRTGTGETQYF.

The chain carries TRBV7-3 and TRBJ2-1; no definite D call. V dropped 5 bases and J dropped 0 bases, with 5 bases sitting between them. Germline V gene sequence: CDR1 SGHTA, CDR2 FQGTGA. The CDR3 extends over 13 amino acids. CDR3 nucleotides: TGTGCCAGCAGCCTAGACTCCTACAATGAGCAGTTCTTC. This sequence encodes CASSLDSYNEQFF.

V gene TRBV18 combines with J gene TRBJ1-2; possible D gene TRBD1, 5 bases. The V gene's germline CDR1 is KGHSH and CDR2 LQKENI. The CDR3 totals 14 residues. Trimming left V 2 bases short and J 1 base short, with 8 bases between. CDR3 loop: CASSPAGNNYGYTF. The CDR3, as DNA: TGTGCCAGCTCACCAGCAGGGAATAACTATGGCTACACCTTC.

The gene calls are TRBV7-8 and TRBJ2-1; 8 bases are a match to TRBD2. The CDR3 covers 16 residues. Trimming at V came to 0 bases and at J to 1 base, leaving 2 bases not matched to a gene. CDR1 is SGHVS and CDR2 is FQNEAQ in the germline V gene. CDR3 amino acids: CASSLAGLASYNEQFF. CDR3 sequence (DNA): TGTGCCAGCAGCTTAGCTGGACTAGCATCCTACAATGAGCAGTTCTTC.

The chain combines TRBV4-1 with TRBJ2-1; 10 bases map to TRBD1. The CDR3 is 15 amino acids. The V gene end was trimmed by 4 bases and the J gene end by 7 bases; junction bases not matched to a gene: 7. Germline values: CDR1 MGHRA, CDR2 YSYEKL. Here the CDR3 DNA reads TGCGCCAGCAGCCTCGGGACAGGGGAGTGGAATGAGCAGTTCTTC. Its protein is CASSLGTGEWNEQFF.

This rearrangement joins TRBV11-3 to TRBJ1-3; TRBD1 matches 7 bases. CDR1 and CDR2 (germline): SGHNT, YENEEA. V was pared by 0 bases and J by 6 bases, with 5 bases of the junction left unmatched. This CDR3 is built from 15 residues. DNA for the CDR3: TGTGCCAGCAGCTTAGATTCCGGGACAGAAAACACCATATATTTT. Translation gives CASSLDSGTENTIYF. The full variable domain, its missing parts supplied by reference TRBV11-3 and TRBJ1-3, is EAGVVQSPRYKIIEKKQPVAFWCNPISGHNTLYWYLQNLGQGPELLIRYENEEAVDDSQLPKDRFSAERLKGVDSTLKIQPAELGDSAVYLCASSLDSGTENTIYFGEGSWLTVV.

The chain carries TRBV2 and TRBJ2-2; D possibly corresponds to TRBD1 (5 bases). Trimming cost V 6 bases and J 2 bases, with 13 bases left between them. This CDR3 has 15 residues. CDR1 SNHLY and CDR2 FYNNEI come from the germline V gene. The CDR3 region has the DNA TGTGCCAGCAGCCGACAGATACATAACACCGGGGAGCTGTTTTTT. This codes for CASSRQIHNTGELFF. Combining the CDR3 with reference TRBV2 and TRBJ2-2 gives the whole variable domain EPEVTQTPSHQVTQMGQEVILRCVPISNHLYFYWYRQILGQKVEFLVSFYNNEISEKSEIFDDQFSVERPDGSNFTLKIRSTKLEDSAMYFCASSRQIHNTGELFFGEGSRLTVL.

This chain's CDR3 is CASSLGVRRDIQYF. In DNA, the CDR3 is TGTGCCAGCAGCTTGGGGGTCCGGAGAGACATTCAGTACTTC. The chain has TRBV5-6 and TRBJ2-4; D unresolved. The CDR3 length is 14 residues. Germline V CDR1 and CDR2: SGHDT, YYEEEE. The germline V and J ends were trimmed by 0 bases and 8 bases, with 12 bases remaining between them.

The chain combines TRBV11-3 with TRBJ2-1; 8 bases map to TRBD2. There are 16 residues in the CDR3. Germline V lookup: CDR1 SGHNT, CDR2 YENEEA. J gave up 8 bases and V 4 bases, and 13 bases lay outside the gene matches. The CDR3 loop is CASSWDLRAGVDEQFF. CDR3 DNA sequence: TGTGCCAGCAGCTGGGACCTAAGAGCGGGAGTAGATGAGCAGTTCTTC.

This rearrangement joins TRBV5-6 to TRBJ1-1; D unclear. Between the trimmed V and J ends, which lost 1 base and 6 bases, there was a span of 7 bases. The germline CDR1 and CDR2 sequences are SGHDT and YYEEEE. The CDR3 sequence is 12 residues long. The CDR3 coding sequence is TGTGCCAGCAGCTTGTGGGGAGCTGAAGCTTTCTTT. Translation: CASSLWGAEAFF.

V usage is TRBV5-5 and J usage is TRBJ2-2, with D uncertain. The CDR3 loop spans 13 amino acids. In germline, CDR1 is SGHKS, CDR2 YYEKEE (reference sequence). The V end lost 2 bases, the J end lost 7 bases, and 9 bases lay between the germline ends. The CDR3 spells CASSFSFSGELFF. CDR3 nucleotide sequence: TGTGCCAGCAGCTTCAGTTTCAGCGGGGAGCTGTTTTTT.

The chain is built from TRBV27 and TRBJ2-2, with TRBD2 identical over 9 bases. J gave up 3 bases and V 4 bases, and 9 bases lay outside the gene matches. Germline loops: CDR1 MNHEY, CDR2 SMNVEV (reference sequence). The CDR3 runs to 17 residues. The CDR3 nucleotides read TGTGCCAGCAGTTCCCAATGGGGCGGGGGGGACACCGGGGAGCTGTTTTTT. Translated, it gives CASSSQWGGGDTGELFF.

The genes are TRBV4-3 and TRBJ1-2; D ambiguous. The CDR3 extends over 14 amino acids. Trimming shortened V by 1 base and J by 6 bases, and 12 bases separated the two germline ends. The V gene's germline CDR1 is LGHNA and CDR2 YSLEER. CDR3 DNA sequence: TGCGCCAGCAGCCAAGGCCCTTCTCACCATGGCTACACCTTC. Residues: CASSQGPSHHGYTF.

V usage is TRBV5-6 and J usage is TRBJ2-1; D ambiguous. The CDR3 has 12 amino acids. Germline CDR1 and CDR2: SGHDT and YYEEEE. The germline V and J ends were trimmed by 1 base and 13 bases, with 12 bases remaining between them. The CDR3 DNA is TGTGCCAGCAGCTTGTATGGTGAGGTTCAGTTCTTC. This codes for CASSLYGEVQFF.

The V gene is TRBV5-1, the J gene TRBJ1-6, with TRBD1 identical over 8 bases. The V and J ends lost 5 bases and 7 bases, in that order; junction bases with no gene match: 2. The CDR3 length is 13 residues. Germline V gene sequence: CDR1 SGHRS, CDR2 YFSETQ. CDR3 residues: CASRDRVNSPLHF. The CDR3, as DNA: TGCGCCAGCAGGGACAGGGTCAATTCACCCCTCCACTTT.

This sequence joins TRBV5-1 and TRBJ2-3, with 11 bases aligning to TRBD2. The CDR3 loop spans 17 amino acids. J lost 2 bases, V lost 2 bases, and 7 bases had no gene match. Germline lookup yields CDR1 SGHRS and CDR2 YFSETQ. As DNA, the CDR3 is TGCGCCAGCAGCTTTTCCGGGACTAGCGGCTACACAGATACGCAGTATTTT. Translated, it gives CASSFSGTSGYTDTQYF.

This chain joins TRBV7-2 and TRBJ2-5; no firm D call. Trimming removed 4 bases at V and 2 bases at J, with 8 bases between. CDR1 and CDR2 from the germline V gene are SGHTA and FQGNSA. This CDR3 is built from 13 residues. This CDR3 is CASSSGEQETQYF. CDR3 DNA: TGTGCCAGCAGCTCAGGAGAACAAGAGACCCAGTACTTC.

The chain carries TRBV7-3 and TRBJ1-2; no clear D. Germline CDR1 is SGHTA and CDR2 is FQGTGA. V lost 5 bases, J lost 2 bases, and 9 bases lay in between. The CDR3 is 13 residues long. The chain's CDR3 is CASSPDGNYGYTF. In DNA, the CDR3 is TGTGCCAGCAGCCCGGACGGGAACTATGGCTACACCTTC. The complete variable domain, with remaining parts taken from reference TRBV7-3 and TRBJ1-2, reads GAGVSQTPSNKVTEKGKYVELRCDPISGHTALYWYRQSLGQGPEFLIYFQGTGAADDSGLPNDRFFAVRPEGSVSTLKIQRTERGDSAVYLCASSPDGNYGYTFGSGTRLTVV.

This clone was seen once. V and J are TRBV11-3 and TRBJ1-4; D gene uncertain. The CDR3 extends over 15 amino acids. The germline CDR1 and CDR2 sequences are SGHNT and YENEEA. V was cut by 0 bases and J by 0 bases, with 5 bases left in between. The CDR3 loop reads CASSLDETTNEKLFF. In DNA, the CDR3 is TGTGCCAGCAGCTTAGATGAGACAACTAATGAAAAACTGTTTTTT. The full variable domain, in which reference TRBV11-3 and TRBJ1-4 provide the parts outside the CDR3, is EAGVVQSPRYKIIEKKQPVAFWCNPISGHNTLYWYLQNLGQGPELLIRYENEEAVDDSQLPKDRFSAERLKGVDSTLKIQPAELGDSAVYLCASSLDETTNEKLFFGSGTQLSVL.

The chain couples TRBV12-5 to TRBJ2-3, with TRBD1 matching 8 bases. V shed 5 bases, J shed 0 bases, and the junction held 10 bases outside the gene matches. Germline values: CDR1 LGHNT, CDR2 FRNRAP. The CDR3 sequence is 17 residues long. The CDR3 bases are TGTGCTAGTGGTGGGACAGGCGGATCTTTTAGCACAGATACGCAGTATTTT. This encodes CASGGTGGSFSTDTQYF.

The V call is TRBV19, the J call TRBJ1-1, with no clear D. The V and J ends lost 8 bases and 10 bases respectively, with 14 bases between them. The CDR3 covers 11 residues. Germline V CDR1 and CDR2: LNHDA, SQIVND (reference sequence). The CDR3 region has the DNA TGTGCCAGTGACCCAGGACGAAGAGCTTTCTTT. This translates into CASDPGRRAFF.